Below, 2 T cell receptor beta chains from the same sample are listed, as sequenced in a study of graft-versus-host responses after intestinal transplantation. These TCRs are of unknown antigen specificity. Repertoires were generated with immunoSEQ multiplex PCR, while TCRdb's copy carries only in-frame clones and drops some. The sample contains about 78,000 clones, 87% of which appear only once. The sequencing here drew on unstimulated CD8+ T cells sorted from spleen or lymph node cells, taken before transplant. These receptors were taken from a human donor who was the organ donor for an intestinal transplant.

This chain links TRBV6-5 with TRBJ2-7; the D gene is possibly TRBD1 (6 bases). Trimming cost V 7 bases and J 5 bases, with 12 bases left between them. CDR3 length equals 12 residues. CDR1 and CDR2 from the germline V gene are MNHEY and SVGAGI. The CDR3 nucleotides read TGTGCCAGCACTAGGGCAGGGGACGAGCAGTACTTC. This encodes CASTRAGDEQYF.

Regarding this clone: Other DNA sequences in the same sample also yield this CDR3. The chain carries TRBV6-5 and TRBJ1-2; TRBD1 might be the D (5 bases). From germline, CDR1 is MNHEY and CDR2 SVGAGI. The CDR3 has 14 residues. The germline V and J ends were trimmed by 6 bases and 8 bases, with 19 bases remaining between them. For the CDR3, the DNA is TGTGCCAGCAGGCAAAATACAGGTTTTGGAGGCTACACCTTC. This gives the protein CASRQNTGFGGYTF.